This TCR beta chain was retrieved from a study of T cell responses to AZD1222 COVID-19 vaccine. The protocol was immunoSEQ multiplex PCR, while the TCRdb copy is restricted to in-frame clones and leaves out a portion. Among 95,000 to 150,000 clones listed, roughly nine tenths were seen once. Study conclusions and caveats: Across spike, vaccine-associated CD4 TCRs were found, dominant at 160-218 and 743-854. Per reports, nearly half of all spike-specific TCRs target regions that are unmutated in variants.

Looked up from germline, CDR1 is SNHLY and CDR2 is FYNNEI. V shed 8 bases and J shed 3 bases, with 13 bases lying between them. The CDR3 extends over 13 amino acids. This clone has a handful of counts. Its target is unknown. The chain couples TRBV2 to TRBJ1-2; no reliable D call. Sequences were derived from peripheral blood, sampled on day 0 of AZD1222 vaccination. This receptor was identified in an adult in good health. The CDR3, as DNA: TGTGCCAGCCGGCAGTGGGGAGACTATGGCTACACCTTC. It yields the protein CASRQWGDYGYTF.